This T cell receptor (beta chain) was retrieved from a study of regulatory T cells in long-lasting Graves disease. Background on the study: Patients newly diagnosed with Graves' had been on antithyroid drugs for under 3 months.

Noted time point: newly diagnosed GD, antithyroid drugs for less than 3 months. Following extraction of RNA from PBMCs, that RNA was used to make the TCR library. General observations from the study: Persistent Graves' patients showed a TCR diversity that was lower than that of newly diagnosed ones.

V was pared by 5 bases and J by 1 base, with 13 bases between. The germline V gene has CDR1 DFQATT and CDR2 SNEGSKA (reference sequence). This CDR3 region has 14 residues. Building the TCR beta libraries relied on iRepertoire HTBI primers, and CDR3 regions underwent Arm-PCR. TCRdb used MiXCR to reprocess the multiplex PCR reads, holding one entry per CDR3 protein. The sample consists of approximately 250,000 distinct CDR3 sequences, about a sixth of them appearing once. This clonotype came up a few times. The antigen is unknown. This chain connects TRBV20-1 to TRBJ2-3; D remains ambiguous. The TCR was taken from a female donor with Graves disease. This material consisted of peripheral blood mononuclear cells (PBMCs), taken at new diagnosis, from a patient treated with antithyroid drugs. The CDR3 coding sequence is TGCAGTGCTCGGCATACTACACGCACAGATACGCAGTATTTT. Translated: CSARHTTRTDTQYF.